This TCR beta chain was sequenced during a study of OX40 agonist ivuxolimab in advanced cancers. Overall study: The study treated patients with ivuxolimab, an agonistic anti-OX40 (CD134) antibody. Regarding the study as a whole: Some of the lowest clonal expansion was seen in partial responders at 0.1-3.0 mg/kg.

TCRdb's copy holds only in-frame clones and misses some; the assay was immunoSEQ multiplex PCR. The table lists 60,000 or so clones, roughly 90% of them singletons. V was trimmed by 1 base and J by 0 bases, leaving 5 bases between them. This CDR3 comprises 14 residues. The germline CDR1 and CDR2 sequences are SSHAT and FNYEAQ (reference sequence). A remark on this clone: Its cognate antigen is unknown.

The sample consisted of CD4+ or CD8+ T cells sorted from blood, taken in a trial of the OX40 agonist ivuxolimab. The origin of this receptor is an adult with an advanced solid tumor such as melanoma, head and neck, liver or kidney cancer. The chain carries TRBV7-7 and TRBJ2-3, with D perhaps matching TRBD1 (5 bases). The CDR3 reads CASSLEGSTDTQYF. CDR3 sequence (DNA): TGTGCCAGCAGCTTAGAGGGGAGCACAGATACGCAGTATTTT.